This note documents a single T cell receptor (beta chain) sequence. With random hexamers, roughly 0.5 to 1 ug RNA was reverse transcribed. TCRdb itself ran the immunoSEQ multiplex PCR reads through MiXCR, one entry per CDR3 protein. The sample consists of about 120,000 distinct CDR3 sequences, around 94% of them appearing once. The CDR3 totals 14 residues. The ends were cut back, 4 bases at V and 5 bases at J, with 13 bases in the middle. CDR1 and CDR2 from the germline V gene are MGHRA and YSYEKL. These data belong to a study of CD8 T cells in Susac syndrome. Sequenced: CD4+ T cells from PBMCs. This receptor was obtained from a human donor with multiple sclerosis. V usage is TRBV4-1 and J usage is TRBJ2-3; weak D call: TRBD1 (6 bases). The DNA of the CDR3 is TGCGCCAGCAGCCCCACCGGACAGCTAGATACGCAGTATTTT. It codes for CASSPTGQLDTQYF.